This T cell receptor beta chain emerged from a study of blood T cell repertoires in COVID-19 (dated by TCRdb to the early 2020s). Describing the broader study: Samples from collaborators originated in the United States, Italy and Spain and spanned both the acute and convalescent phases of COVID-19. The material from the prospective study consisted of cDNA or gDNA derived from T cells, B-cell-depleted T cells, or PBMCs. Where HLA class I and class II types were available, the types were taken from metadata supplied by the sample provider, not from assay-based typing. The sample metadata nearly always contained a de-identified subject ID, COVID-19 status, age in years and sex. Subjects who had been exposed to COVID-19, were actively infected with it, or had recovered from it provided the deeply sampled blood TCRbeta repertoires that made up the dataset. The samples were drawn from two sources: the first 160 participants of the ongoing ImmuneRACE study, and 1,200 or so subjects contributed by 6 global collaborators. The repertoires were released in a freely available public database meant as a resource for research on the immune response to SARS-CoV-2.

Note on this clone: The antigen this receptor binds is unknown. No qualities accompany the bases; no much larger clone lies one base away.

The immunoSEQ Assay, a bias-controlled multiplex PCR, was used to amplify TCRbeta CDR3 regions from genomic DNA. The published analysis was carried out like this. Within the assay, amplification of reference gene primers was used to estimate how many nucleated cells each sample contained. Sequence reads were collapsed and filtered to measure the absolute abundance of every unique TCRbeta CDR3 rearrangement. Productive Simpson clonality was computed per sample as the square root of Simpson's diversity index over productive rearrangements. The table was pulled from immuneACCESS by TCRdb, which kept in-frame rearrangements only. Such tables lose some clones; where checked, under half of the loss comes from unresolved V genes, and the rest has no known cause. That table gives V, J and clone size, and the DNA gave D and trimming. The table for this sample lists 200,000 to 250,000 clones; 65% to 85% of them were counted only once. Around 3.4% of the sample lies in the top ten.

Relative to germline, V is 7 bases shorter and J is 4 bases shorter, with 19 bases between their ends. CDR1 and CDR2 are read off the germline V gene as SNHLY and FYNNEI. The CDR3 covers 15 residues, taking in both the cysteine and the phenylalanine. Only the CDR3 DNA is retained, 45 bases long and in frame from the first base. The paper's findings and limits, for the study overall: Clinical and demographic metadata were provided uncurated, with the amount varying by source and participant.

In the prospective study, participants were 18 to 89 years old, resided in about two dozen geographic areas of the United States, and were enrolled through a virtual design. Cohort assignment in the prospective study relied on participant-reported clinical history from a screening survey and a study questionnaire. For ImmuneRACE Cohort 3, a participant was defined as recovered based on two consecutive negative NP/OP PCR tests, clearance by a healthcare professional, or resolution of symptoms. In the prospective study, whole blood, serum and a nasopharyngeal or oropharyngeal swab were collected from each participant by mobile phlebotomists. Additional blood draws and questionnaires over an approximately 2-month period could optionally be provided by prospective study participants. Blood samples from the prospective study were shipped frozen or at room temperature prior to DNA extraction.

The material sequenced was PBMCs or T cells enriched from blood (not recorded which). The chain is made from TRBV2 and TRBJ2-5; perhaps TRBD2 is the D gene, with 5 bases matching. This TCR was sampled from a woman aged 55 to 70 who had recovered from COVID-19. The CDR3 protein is CASIVSSTVAETQYF. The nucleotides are TGTGCCAGCATTGTGTCTAGCACGGTTGCAGAGACCCAGTACTTC. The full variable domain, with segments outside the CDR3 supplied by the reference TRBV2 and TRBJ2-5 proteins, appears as EPEVTQTPSHQVTQMGQEVILRCVPISNHLYFYWYRQILGQKVEFLVSFYNNEISEKSEIFDDQFSVERPDGSNFTLKIRSTKLEDSAMYFCASIVSSTVAETQYFGPGTRLLVL.